This T cell receptor beta chain emerged from a study of CD8+ T cells in alopecia areata. This clone showed up just a few times. The antigen is not known. Study-wide findings and caveats: Against the mouse data, patients shared TCRs less clearly, possibly for HLA reasons.

Treatment specified: oral pan-JAK inhibitor, 5-10 mg twice daily. V dropped 2 bases and J dropped 8 bases, with 12 bases sitting between them. This CDR3 has 14 amino acids. In germline, CDR1 is KGHSH, CDR2 LQKENI. Sequencing used cDNA as its template, made by extracting RNA and reverse transcribing it. The assay was immunoSEQ multiplex PCR, and TCRdb's table has in-frame clones only and misses some. The sample consists of 200,000 to 250,000 clones, roughly 56% of them appearing once. The source of this sequence is a human donor with alopecia areata. Sequenced here: CD4+ T cells sorted from blood, sampled at week 4, from a patient treated with tofacitinib. The chain uses TRBV18 and TRBJ1-4; no clear D gene. The CDR3 protein is CASSPGEENEKLFF. CDR3 DNA: TGTGCCAGCTCACCAGGGGAAGAAAACGAAAAACTGTTTTTT.